The 22 T cell receptor beta chains in this list originate from one sample, sequenced in a study of blood T cell repertoires in COVID-19. TCRdb keeps only in-frame clones here, not all; method: immunoSEQ multiplex PCR. The table records approximately 290,000 clones, about nine tenths of them present only once. The specimen sequenced was peripheral blood. Source of these receptors: a woman aged 25 to 39 with COVID-19, enrolled during active disease.

This rearrangement joins TRBV6-1 to TRBJ2-5; no firm D call. Germline assignment: CDR1 MNHNS and CDR2 SASEGT. The CDR3 has 14 residues. With 1 base removed from V and 6 bases from J, the gap between germline ends came to 12 bases. CDR3 amino acids: CASSEGSGLKTQYF. CDR3 DNA: TGTGCCAGCAGTGAAGGGAGTGGTTTGAAGACCCAGTACTTC.

The chain employs TRBV5-4 and TRBJ2-1, with 10 bases identical to TRBD1. V lost 4 bases, J lost 3 bases, and 7 bases stayed unmatched. Germline V gene data show CDR1 as SGHNT and CDR2 as YYREEE (reference sequence). The CDR3 length is 16 residues. This chain's CDR3 is CASSQGQGIGYNEQFF. The CDR3 DNA sequence: TGTGCCAGCAGCCAGGGACAGGGGATAGGCTACAATGAGCAGTTCTTC.

V gene TRBV19 combines with J gene TRBJ1-4, with D uncertain. Germline V gives CDR1 LNHDA, CDR2 SQIVND (reference sequence). The CDR3 has 16 residues. Trimming shortened V by 4 bases and J by 0 bases, and 12 bases separated the two germline ends. CDR3 region: CASSSRGGTTNEKLFF. The CDR3 coding sequence is TGTGCCAGTAGTAGCCGAGGAGGGACAACTAATGAAAAACTGTTTTTT.

This clone showed up just a few times. This rearrangement joins TRBV7-2 to TRBJ2-1, with TRBD2 identical over 7 bases. J was trimmed by 1 base and V by 1 base; bases with no gene match: 4. CDR1 and CDR2 (germline): SGHTA, FQGNSA. CDR3 length equals 16 residues. The CDR3 reads CASSLVGTTSYNEQFF. The DNA for the CDR3 is TGTGCCAGCAGCTTAGTCGGGACTACGTCCTACAATGAGCAGTTCTTC.

This chain joins TRBV3-1 (or the pseudogene TRBV3-2) and TRBJ1-5, with D perhaps matching TRBD1 (5 bases). The germline gives CDR1 LGHDT, CDR2 YNNKEL (reference sequence). The CDR3 sequence is 14 residues long. The V end was cut by 0 bases, the J end by 7 bases, with 10 bases between. CDR3 sequence (DNA): TGTGCCAGCAGCCAAGATTCGGGGGGACAGCCCCAGCATTTT. Encoded protein: CASSQDSGGQPQHF.

J is TRBJ1-2 and V is TRBV7-2; 8 positions match TRBD1. V was pared by 1 base and J by 6 bases, with 7 bases of the junction left unmatched. The CDR3 length is 15 residues. Germline V gives CDR1 SGHTA, CDR2 FQGNSA. The CDR3 protein is CASSLVGQGADGYTF. The CDR3 coding sequence is TGTGCCAGCAGCTTAGTGGGTCAGGGGGCCGATGGCTACACCTTC.

This clone was detected a few times. The rearrangement joins TRBV5-1 to TRBJ2-7; 11 bases fit TRBD1. The germline V gene has CDR1 SGHRS and CDR2 YFSETQ. The CDR3 contains 15 residues. V was clipped by 2 bases and J by 6 bases; unmatched bases: 7. This CDR3 reads CASSFGTGGKGEQYF. The CDR3 bases are TGCGCCAGCAGCTTCGGGACAGGGGGAAAGGGCGAGCAGTACTTC.

The CDR3 DNA sequence: TGTGCCAGCAGTCGACAGGGGGCGAAAGGCTACACCTTC. Its translation is CASSRQGAKGYTF. V usage is TRBV27 and J usage is TRBJ1-2, with 10 bases identical to TRBD1. J lost 8 bases, V lost 5 bases, and 5 bases had no gene match. The CDR3 covers 13 residues. Germline loops: CDR1 MNHEY, CDR2 SMNVEV (reference sequence).

The chain combines TRBV4-1 with TRBJ1-2, with TRBD1 as a possible D gene (5 bases). V was shortened by 4 bases and J by 5 bases, with 17 bases between the two germline ends. This CDR3 has 15 amino acids. Germline V gene lookup returns CDR1 MGHRA and CDR2 YSYEKL. CDR3 nucleotide sequence: TGCGCCAGCAGCCCTTCACAGGATGCGGGATATGGCTACACCTTC. As protein: CASSPSQDAGYGYTF.

The chain is built from TRBV30 and TRBJ1-6; D unclear. The ends were cut back, 7 bases at V and 0 bases at J, with 10 bases in the middle. Germline V gene sequence: CDR1 GTSNPN, CDR2 SVGIG (reference sequence). The CDR3 runs to 14 residues. The CDR3 bases are TGTGCCTTGGAGAGGAGCTCCTATAATTCACCCCTCCACTTT. Amino acid sequence: CALERSSYNSPLHF.

Comments on this clone: In the same sample, other DNA sequences code for this CDR3. This chain links TRBV5-1 with TRBJ1-1; 7 positions match TRBD1. CDR1 SGHRS and CDR2 YFSETQ come from the germline V gene. There are 14 residues in the CDR3. The junction had 3 bases not matched to a gene; V was cut back by 2 bases and J by 2 bases. Here the CDR3 DNA reads TGCGCCAGCAGCTTCGACAGGGTAAACACTGAAGCTTTCTTT. It translates to CASSFDRVNTEAFF.

The chain has TRBV11-3 and TRBJ2-1; D may be TRBD2 (6 bases). Germline V gives CDR1 SGHNT, CDR2 YENEEA. The V end lost 1 base, the J end lost 1 base, and 14 bases lay between the germline ends. CDR3 length: 17 amino acids. CDR3 loop: CASSLVYDSGSYNEQFF. CDR3 in DNA: TGTGCCAGCAGCTTAGTTTACGATAGCGGATCCTACAATGAGCAGTTCTTC.

The J gene is TRBJ2-1, the V gene TRBV4-1, with 10 nucleotides matching TRBD1. Trimming took 0 bases from V and 4 from J; bases not matched to a gene: 0. The CDR3 is 15 amino acids. Germline V gene data show CDR1 as MGHRA and CDR2 as YSYEKL. DNA of the CDR3: TGCGCCAGCAGCCAAGAGGACAGGGGGTACAATGAGCAGTTCTTC. Translated, it gives CASSQEDRGYNEQFF.

The chain is built from TRBV30 and TRBJ1-4, with 7 bases fitting TRBD1. The trim removed 2 bases at V and 8 bases at J, leaving 11 bases unmatched. There are 15 residues in the CDR3. Germline loops: CDR1 GTSNPN, CDR2 SVGIG (reference sequence). CDR3 sequence (DNA): TGTGCCTGGAGTACACCAACAGGGGTTAAGGAAAAACTGTTTTTT. Amino acid sequence: CAWSTPTGVKEKLFF.

The chain joins TRBV3-1 (or the pseudogene TRBV3-2) to TRBJ1-3; D gene uncertain. Germline V gene sequence: CDR1 LGHDT, CDR2 YNNKEL (reference sequence). Trimming took 0 bases from V and 13 from J, leaving 7 bases between them. This CDR3 comprises 11 residues. CDR3: CASSQDGNIYF. CDR3 sequence (DNA): TGTGCCAGCAGCCAAGACGGGAATATATATTTT.

V is TRBV19 and J is TRBJ1-4; maybe TRBD1 (6 bases). Looked up from germline, CDR1 is LNHDA and CDR2 is SQIVND (reference sequence). Trimming pared 2 bases from V and 8 bases from J, leaving 9 bases between. The CDR3 contains 13 residues. The CDR3 loop is CASSIQGQEKLFF. CDR3 DNA sequence: TGTGCCAGTAGTATACAGGGGCAGGAAAAACTGTTTTTT.

This clone was detected a few times. The chain has TRBV30 and TRBJ2-7; a weak D match, TRBD2 (6 bases). This CDR3 has 13 residues. Trimming took off 7 bases at V and 3 bases at J, with 16 bases between the two ends. From germline, CDR1 is GTSNPN and CDR2 SVGIG (reference sequence). For the CDR3, the DNA is TGTGCCTTTACCGGGACTTTTGGCTACGAGCAGTACTTC. It translates to CAFTGTFGYEQYF.

The V call is TRBV28, the J call TRBJ2-1; the match to TRBD2 covers 10 bases. Unmatched junction bases numbered 0, after V lost 8 bases and J lost 2 bases. CDR1 MDHEN and CDR2 SYDVKM come from the germline V gene. This CDR3 is built from 13 residues. The CDR3 DNA follows: TGTGCCAGCCTAGCGGGAGCCTACAATGAGCAGTTCTTC. Translating it yields CASLAGAYNEQFF.

This clone was seen more than once but under ten times. The chain uses TRBV5-4 and TRBJ2-5, with 10 bases identical to TRBD2. V lost 3 bases and J lost 2; bases outside the gene matches: 4. This CDR3 is built from 15 residues. Per germline, CDR1 SGHNT and CDR2 YYREEE (reference sequence). CDR3 in amino acids: CASSSGLAPQETQYF. For the CDR3, the DNA is TGTGCCAGCAGCTCGGGACTAGCGCCGCAAGAGACCCAGTACTTC.

A single count supports this clone. The V and J genes are TRBV29-1 and TRBJ2-5, with 9 bases matching TRBD2. Germline lookup yields CDR1 SQVTM and CDR2 ANQGSEA. With V trimmed by 5 bases and J by 7 bases, 8 bases remained unmatched. This CDR3 contains 13 residues. CDR3 in amino acids: CSVRAGAGGTQYF. CDR3 nucleotides: TGCAGCGTTCGGGCGGGAGCGGGGGGGACCCAGTACTTC.

This chain connects TRBV2 to TRBJ2-7, with D uncertain. The V gene's germline CDR1 is SNHLY and CDR2 FYNNEI. Trimming cost V 4 bases and J 10 bases, with 17 bases left between them. The CDR3 is 13 residues long. The CDR3 bases are TGTGCCAGCAGTGGAGACGGTTTAGAGGATCAGTACTTC. Encoded protein: CASSGDGLEDQYF.

The genes are TRBV29-1 and TRBJ1-4; 8 positions agree with TRBD1. Germline V CDR1 and CDR2: SQVTM, ANQGSEA. The V segment lost 6 bases and the J segment 0 bases; nucleotides outside the gene matches: 6. The CDR3 length is 15 residues. Here the CDR3 DNA reads TGCAGCGTGGCGGACAGGGCTGCAACTAATGAAAAACTGTTTTTT. Protein sequence: CSVADRAATNEKLFF.